This T cell receptor (beta chain) was sequenced in a study of CD8 T cells in ankylosing spondylitis. This clonotype was counted a few times. The CDR3 spans 17 residues. The junction had 8 bases not matched to a gene; V was cut back by 1 base and J by 3 bases. Germline V gene data show CDR1 as MNHEY and CDR2 as SVGAGI. TCRdb reprocessed the 5' RACE reads with MiXCR, giving one entry per CDR3 protein. The sample has about 240,000 distinct CDR3 sequences; less than 10% are singletons. The chain carries TRBV6-5 and TRBJ2-7; 11 bases line up with TRBD1. Sequencing was carried out using blood, either unsorted or a sorted T cell fraction (not recorded which). The clonotype comes from a male donor with ankylosing spondylitis or in good health (not recorded which). CDR3 DNA sequence: TGTGCCAGCAGTTACTTCGGACAGGGGGCGCGAGTCTACGAGCAGTACTTC. It codes for CASSYFGQGARVYEQYF.